This TCR beta chain derives from a study of shared clonotypes between healthy human individuals. Concerning this clone itself: Antigen: not known.

The unsorted PBMC sample used ten immunoSEQ deep assay plates. TCRdb keeps only in-frame clones here, not all; method: immunoSEQ multiplex PCR. Of approximately 470,000 clones in the sample, roughly 80% were seen once. V gave up 1 base and J gave up 5 bases, with 17 bases separating them. This CDR3 is 16 amino acids long. Germline V gene sequence: CDR1 MGHRA, CDR2 YSYEKL. Study-wide results and caveats: Sampling covered blood only; tissue repertoires likely differ.

The chain couples TRBV4-1 to TRBJ1-1; D is ambiguous. This sequence was found in a woman aged 40 to 50 in good health. Some clones in this sample may be carry-over from other donors' samples. The specimen sequenced was PBMCs. The chain's CDR3 is CASSQVSGRGNTEAFF. CDR3 nucleotide sequence: TGCGCCAGCAGCCAAGTCTCCGGAAGAGGGAATACTGAAGCTTTCTTT.